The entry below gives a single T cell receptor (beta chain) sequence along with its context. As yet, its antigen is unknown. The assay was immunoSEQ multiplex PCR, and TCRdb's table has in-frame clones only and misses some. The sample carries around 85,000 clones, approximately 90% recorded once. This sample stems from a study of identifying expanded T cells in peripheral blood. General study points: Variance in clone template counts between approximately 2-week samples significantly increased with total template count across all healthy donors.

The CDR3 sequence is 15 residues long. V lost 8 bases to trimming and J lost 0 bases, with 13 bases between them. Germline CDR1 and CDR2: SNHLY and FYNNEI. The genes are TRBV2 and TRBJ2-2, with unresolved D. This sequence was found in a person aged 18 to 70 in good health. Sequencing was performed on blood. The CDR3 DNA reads TGTGCCAGCGCGTGGGCTTCCGCGAACACCGGGGAGCTGTTTTTT. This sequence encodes CASAWASANTGELFF.